This T cell receptor (beta chain) stems from a study of blood T cells in healthy people across ages. All donors came from Russia, were Caucasian and healthy, and spanned ages about 6 to 95. They isolated at least 6 million PBMCs from each sample. Study-wide findings and caveats: For the donors, CMV status was unknown and possibly confounded expanded clonotype changes.

This clonotype was seen at least ten times. The antigen remains undetermined. Primed by a sample-barcoded 5' primer and a J-beta primer mix, a second PCR proceeded for about 6 to 12 cycles. One entry per CDR3 protein, called by TCRdb with MiXCR from the 5' RACE reads. The sample consists of roughly 1.4 million distinct CDR3 sequences, approximately 59% of them appearing once. V lost 5 bases and J lost 1, with 8 bases in between. This CDR3 contains 13 residues. The gene calls are TRBV12-3 or TRBV12-4 and TRBJ2-5; possible D gene TRBD2, 6 bases. Sequencing was done on a sample of blood. The source of this sequence is a man between 18 and 29 years old in good health. The CDR3, as DNA: TGTGCCAGCAGTCAGGGACTCCAAGAGACCCAGTACTTC. Protein product: CASSQGLQETQYF.